This passage covers 23 T cell receptor beta chains from one sample sequenced in a study of identical twins. TCRdb reanalysed the 5' RACE reads using MiXCR and keeps one entry per CDR3 protein. The table has about 220,000 distinct CDR3 sequences, around a tenth seen once. What was sequenced was memory (CD45RO+) T cells sorted from blood. The receptors derive from a woman aged 18-29 years in good health.

This clonotype appeared a few times. The CDR3 reads CAWSLGFFDNEQFF. CDR3 bases: TGTGCCTGGAGTCTGGGTTTCTTCGACAATGAGCAGTTCTTC. V and J are TRBV30 and TRBJ2-1; no firm D call. V dropped 2 bases and J dropped 5 bases, with 13 bases sitting between them. This CDR3 has 14 amino acids. Looked up from germline, CDR1 is GTSNPN and CDR2 is SVGIG (reference sequence).

V usage is TRBV4-2 and J usage is TRBJ2-2; tentative D call: TRBD1 (6 bases). The CDR3 contains 15 residues. Germline V lookup: CDR1 LGHNA, CDR2 YNFKEQ. Trimming removed 0 bases at V and 2 bases at J, with 7 bases between. CDR3 bases: TGTGCCAGCAGCCAAGAACAGGGTAACACCGGGGAGCTGTTTTTT. Protein product: CASSQEQGNTGELFF.

The sample holds a few counts of this clonotype. The CDR3 sequence is CASSWRQGLTDTQYF. CDR3 in DNA: TGTGCCAGCAGCTGGAGACAGGGACTAACAGATACGCAGTATTTT. This rearrangement joins TRBV5-5 to TRBJ2-3; D may correspond to TRBD1 or TRBD2 (7 bases each). This CDR3 region has 15 residues. V was cut by 3 bases and J by 3 bases, with 14 bases left in between. Per the germline V gene, CDR1 is SGHKS and CDR2 is YYEKEE (reference sequence).

This chain connects TRBV27 to TRBJ2-7; D is tentatively TRBD1 or TRBD2 (6 bases each). The germline V gene encodes CDR1 MNHEY and CDR2 SMNVEV (reference sequence). CDR3 size: 15 residues. V was pared by 6 bases and J by 5 bases, with 20 bases between. CDR3 in DNA: TGTGCCAGCAGCACAGGGTGGGTCGGAGGGAACGAGCAGTACTTC. Translating it yields CASSTGWVGGNEQYF.

The V and J genes are TRBV11-3 and TRBJ1-4; D not certain. V was pared by 4 bases and J by 10 bases, with 13 bases between. This CDR3 spans 13 amino acids. Germline-derived CDR1 and CDR2 are SGHNT and YENEEA. CDR3 protein: CASSSSTLGKLFF. The CDR3 region has the DNA TGTGCCAGCAGCTCGAGCACCCTGGGAAAACTGTTTTTT.

The chain recombines TRBV27 with TRBJ2-7, with D possibly TRBD1 on 6 matching bases. Germline V CDR1 and CDR2: MNHEY, SMNVEV (reference sequence). V lost 5 bases and J 4 bases, leaving 15 bases between the germline ends. The length of the CDR3 is 14 residues. Here the CDR3 DNA reads TGTGCCAGCAGTCCACAGGGTCTGCTATACGAGCAGTACTTC. This sequence encodes CASSPQGLLYEQYF.

The CDR3 DNA sequence: TGTGCCAGCAGCTTTGGGACAGGAGAGACCCAGTACTTC. This sequence encodes CASSFGTGETQYF. The chain uses TRBV7-7 and TRBJ2-5; 8 positions agree with TRBD1. The germline V gene encodes CDR1 SSHAT and CDR2 FNYEAQ (reference sequence). Trimming at V came to 3 bases and at J to 4 bases, leaving 1 base not matched to a gene. This CDR3 is built from 13 residues.

There are a few counts of this clonotype. This may arise from a read error, as a much more abundant clone is one base away. V and J are TRBV9 and TRBJ2-3; no clear D. The CDR3 runs to 12 residues. The germline gives CDR1 SGDLS, CDR2 YYNGEE. V was clipped by 0 bases and J by 6 bases, with 5 bases between them. CDR3 sequence (DNA): TGTGCCAGCAGCGTAGATAAGGATACGCAGTATTTT. Its translation is CASSVDKDTQYF.

This clonotype was seen a few times. The rearrangement uses TRBV7-9 and TRBJ2-1; the D is unclear. This CDR3 contains 13 residues. Trimming removed 0 bases from V and 10 bases from J, with 10 bases in between. Germline CDR1 reads SEHNR; CDR2 reads FQNEAQ (reference sequence). Here the CDR3 DNA reads TGTGCCAGCAGCTTAGCGCTGGGTGGGGAGCAGTTCTTC. It yields the protein CASSLALGGEQFF.

In this sample, this clonotype turned up a few times. The CDR3 loop is CASSFLGGSYNEQFF. The CDR3 nucleotides read TGTGCCAGCAGCTTTTTAGGGGGCTCCTACAATGAGCAGTTCTTC. This chain uses TRBV7-8 with TRBJ2-1; D possibly corresponds to TRBD1 (6 bases). Germline V CDR1 and CDR2: SGHVS, FQNEAQ. Trimming took 3 bases from V and 0 from J, leaving 9 bases between them. The CDR3 has 15 residues.

This clonotype was seen a few times. The chain has TRBV5-1 and TRBJ2-7; 12 nucleotides match TRBD1. V shed 2 bases and J 0 bases; nucleotides not matched to a gene: 9. The germline V gene has CDR1 SGHRS and CDR2 YFSETQ. The CDR3 sequence is 18 residues long. The CDR3 region is CASSLTGTGGLSSYEQYF. The DNA for the CDR3 is TGCGCCAGCAGCTTAACCGGGACAGGGGGCTTATCCTCCTACGAGCAGTACTTC.

This clonotype was counted only a few times. The chain links TRBV10-2 to TRBJ1-4, with a tentative D call TRBD1 (5 bases). The CDR3 has 14 amino acids. Trimming pared 7 bases from V and 5 bases from J, leaving 14 bases between. CDR1 is WSHSY, CDR2 SAAADI, per germline. The CDR3 DNA reads as TGCGCCAGCAACGACCGCGGGGGGAATGAAAAACTGTTTTTT. Amino acids: CASNDRGGNEKLFF.

The V gene is TRBV12-5, the J gene TRBJ2-1; D not resolved. The CDR3 has 15 residues. Per the germline V gene, CDR1 is LGHNT and CDR2 is FRNRAP. Trimming stripped 2 bases from V and 0 bases from J, with 8 bases between. The CDR3 region is CASGLTPGSYNEQFF. CDR3 nucleotide sequence: TGTGCTAGTGGTTTGACGCCGGGCTCCTACAATGAGCAGTTCTTC.

This clonotype occurred a few times. The chain is built from TRBV7-6 and TRBJ2-3; TRBD1 matches at 7 bases. V shed 5 bases, J shed 1 base, and the junction held 6 bases outside the gene matches. This CDR3 has 15 amino acids. Germline CDR1 is SGHVS and CDR2 is FNYEAQ. The CDR3 here is CASSPGQLGTDTQYF. In DNA, the CDR3 is TGTGCCAGCAGCCCGGGACAGTTAGGCACAGATACGCAGTATTTT. Based on the CDR3 plus reference TRBV7-6 and TRBJ2-3, the full variable domain is GAGVSQSPRYKVTKRGQDVALRCDPISGHVSLYWYRQALGQGPEFLTYFNYEAQQDKSGLPNDRFSAERPEGSISTLTIQRTEQRDSAMYRCASSPGQLGTDTQYFGPGTRLTVL.

This clonotype has a count of ten or more. This chain links TRBV7-9 with TRBJ2-1; TRBD2 aligns across 8 bases. The CDR3 totals 16 residues. V lost 5 bases and J lost 8; bases outside the gene matches: 14. CDR1 is SEHNR, CDR2 FQNEAQ, per germline (reference sequence). CDR3 region: CASSRGAGGREDEQFF. DNA for the CDR3: TGTGCCAGCAGCCGAGGTGCGGGGGGTCGAGAAGATGAGCAGTTCTTC.

The chain couples TRBV11-3 to TRBJ2-4; perhaps TRBD2 as D (5 bases). This CDR3 has 14 residues. The germline V gene has CDR1 SGHNT and CDR2 YENEEA. The germline V and J ends were trimmed by 5 bases and 7 bases, with 15 bases remaining between them. CDR3 nucleotides: TGTGCCAGCAGCCCGGCCGGCGGGTCGAACATTCAGTACTTC. It is translated as CASSPAGGSNIQYF. Using reference TRBV11-3 and TRBJ2-4 for the parts outside the CDR3, the full variable domain is EAGVVQSPRYKIIEKKQPVAFWCNPISGHNTLYWYLQNLGQGPELLIRYENEEAVDDSQLPKDRFSAERLKGVDSTLKIQPAELGDSAVYLCASSPAGGSNIQYFGAGTRLSVL.

The chain employs TRBV6-2 or TRBV6-3 and TRBJ2-1; TRBD1 aligns across 7 bases. CDR1 and CDR2 from the germline V gene are MNHEY and SVGEGT. The V gene end was trimmed by 7 bases and the J gene end by 4 bases; junction bases not matched to a gene: 10. The length of the CDR3 is 15 residues. The CDR3 DNA sequence: TGTGCCAGCATCAAGACAGGGCACGTTTACAATGAGCAGTTCTTC. Its protein product is CASIKTGHVYNEQFF.

In DNA form, the CDR3 reads TGTGCCAGCATTGGGCAGGAGGGCTACACCTTC. Encoded protein: CASIGQEGYTF. The V gene is TRBV6-5, the J gene TRBJ1-2; D is uncertain. The CDR3 has 11 amino acids. The V gene lost 7 bases and the J gene lost 8 bases, with 11 bases spanning the gap. Germline values: CDR1 MNHEY, CDR2 SVGAGI.

The rearrangement links TRBV4-2 to TRBJ2-3; D is unresolved. V shed 0 bases and J shed 2 bases, with 9 bases lying between them. Per germline, CDR1 LGHNA and CDR2 YNFKEQ. The CDR3 has 15 residues. The CDR3 loop reads CASSQERLPTDTQYF. DNA for the CDR3: TGTGCCAGCAGCCAAGAGAGACTCCCCACAGATACGCAGTATTTT.

This clonotype was detected many times. The chain uses TRBV20-1 and TRBJ2-7; D not resolved. Trimming removed 5 bases from V and 0 bases from J, with 14 bases in between. This CDR3 has 14 amino acids. Per the germline V gene, CDR1 is DFQATT and CDR2 is SNEGSKA (reference sequence). The CDR3: CSALDPLSSYEQYF. The CDR3 DNA is TGCAGTGCTCTGGACCCCTTAAGCTCCTACGAGCAGTACTTC.

This clonotype was picked up many times. This chain's CDR3 is CASSLMSVAGYTF. As DNA, the CDR3 is TGTGCCAGCAGCTTAATGTCGGTCGCTGGCTACACCTTC. This rearrangement joins TRBV7-2 to TRBJ1-2, with D unclear. The CDR3 runs to 13 residues. V was clipped by 2 bases and J by 7 bases, with 11 bases between them. CDR1 and CDR2 (germline): SGHTA, FQGNSA.

This clonotype was detected many times. The chain uses TRBV9 and TRBJ2-4; D is unclear. The CDR3 contains 15 residues. Germline assignment: CDR1 SGDLS and CDR2 YYNGEE. V was pared by 4 bases and J by 6 bases, with 17 bases between. DNA for the CDR3: TGTGCCAGCAGCTCCCATGATGCCGCCCCAAACATTCAGTACTTC. Amino acids: CASSSHDAAPNIQYF.

J is TRBJ2-2 and V is TRBV15; 7 positions agree with TRBD2. The V gene end was trimmed by 1 base and the J gene end by 3 bases; junction bases not matched to a gene: 5. The CDR3 is 16 residues long. CDR1 and CDR2 (germline): LNHNV, YYDKDF (reference sequence). Here the CDR3 DNA reads TGTGCCACCAGCAGAGTGGAGGGAGGGGACACCGGGGAGCTGTTTTTT. This gives the protein CATSRVEGGDTGELFF.